This T cell receptor beta chain was sequenced in a study of regulatory T cells in long-lasting Graves disease. Arm-PCR of CDR3 regions and iRepertoire HTBI primers were used to build TCR beta libraries. MiXCR was run by TCRdb on the multiplex PCR reads, yielding one entry per CDR3 protein. Here the sample spans approximately 350,000 distinct CDR3 sequences, 16% being singletons. Study findings and constraints: The analysis examined peripheral blood only and excluded thyroid tissue.

This CDR3 is 16 amino acids long. The junction had 6 bases not matched to a gene; V was cut back by 3 bases and J by 0 bases. The germline V gene encodes CDR1 SGDLS and CDR2 YYNGEE. This clonotype has only a few counts. The antigen remains unidentified. As to time point: newly diagnosed GD, antithyroid drugs for less than 3 months. The TCR library was made from RNA extracted from PBMCs. These same records also appear under a second study, on T cells in Graves' hyperthyroidism and ophthalmopathy.

V and J are TRBV9 and TRBJ1-3; 7 nucleotides match TRBD1. This specimen was peripheral blood mononuclear cells (PBMCs), taken at new diagnosis, from a patient treated with antithyroid drugs. This receptor was identified in a man aged 35 to 55 with Graves disease. The CDR3 reads CASSGQGGHSGNTIYF. Here the CDR3 DNA reads TGTGCCAGCAGCGGACAGGGCGGACACTCTGGAAACACCATATATTTT.